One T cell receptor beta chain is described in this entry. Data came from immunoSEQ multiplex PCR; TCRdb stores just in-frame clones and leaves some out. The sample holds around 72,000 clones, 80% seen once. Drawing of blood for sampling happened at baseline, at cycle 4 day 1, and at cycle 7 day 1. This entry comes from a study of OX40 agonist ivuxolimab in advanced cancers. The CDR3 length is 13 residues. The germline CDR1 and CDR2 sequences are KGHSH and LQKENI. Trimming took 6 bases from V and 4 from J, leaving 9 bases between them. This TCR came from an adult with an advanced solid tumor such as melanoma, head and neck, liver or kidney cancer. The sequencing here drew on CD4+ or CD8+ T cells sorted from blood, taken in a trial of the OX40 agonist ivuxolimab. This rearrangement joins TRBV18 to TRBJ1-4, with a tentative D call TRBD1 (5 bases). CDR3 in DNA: TGTGCCAGCTCGGCGGGACTTAATGAAAAACTGTTTTTT. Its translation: CASSAGLNEKLFF.